This section outlines one TCR beta chain sequence together with its context. This record belongs to a study of blood T cell repertoires in COVID-19. Study details: Sample material is recorded as cDNA or gDNA derived from T cells, B-cell-depleted T cells, or PBMCs.

As handled by the study authors: Estimates of nucleated cell counts were drawn from the amplification of reference gene primers. Assay: immunoSEQ multiplex PCR; the TCRdb copy retains only in-frame clones and omits some. V and J calls and clone size follow that table, whereas D and trimming were derived from the DNA. The profile shows roughly 150,000 clones, approximately 82% of them singletons. Living in about two dozen US areas, the participants were between 18 and 89 years of age. Clinical history reported by participants formed the basis on which cohorts were assigned. Sequencing input: PBMCs or T cells enriched from blood (not recorded which). The TCR comes from a man aged 60 to 69 who had recovered from COVID-19.

This chain's CDR3 is CASSTTGGLADTQYF. CDR3 sequence (DNA): TGTGCCAGCAGCACGACAGGGGGGCTGGCAGATACGCAGTATTTT. The chain uses TRBV9 and TRBJ2-3, with 9 bases that match TRBD1. Germline V gene sequence: CDR1 SGDLS, CDR2 YYNGEE. The trim removed 4 bases at V and 4 bases at J, leaving 7 bases unmatched. The CDR3 spans 15 residues.